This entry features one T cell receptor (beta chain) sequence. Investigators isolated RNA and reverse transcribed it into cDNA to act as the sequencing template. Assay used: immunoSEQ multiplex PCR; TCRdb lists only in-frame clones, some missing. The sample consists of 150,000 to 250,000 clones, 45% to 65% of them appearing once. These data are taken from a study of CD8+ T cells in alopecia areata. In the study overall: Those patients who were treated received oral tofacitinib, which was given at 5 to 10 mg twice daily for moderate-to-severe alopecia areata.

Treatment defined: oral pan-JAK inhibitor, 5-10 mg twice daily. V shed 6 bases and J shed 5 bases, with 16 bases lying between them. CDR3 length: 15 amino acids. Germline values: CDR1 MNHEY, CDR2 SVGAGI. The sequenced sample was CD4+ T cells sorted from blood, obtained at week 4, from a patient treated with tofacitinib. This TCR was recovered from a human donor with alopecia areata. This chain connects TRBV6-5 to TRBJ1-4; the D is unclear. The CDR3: CASRLSGNMNEKLFF. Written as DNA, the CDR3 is TGTGCCAGCAGGCTATCGGGGAATATGAATGAAAAACTGTTTTTT.